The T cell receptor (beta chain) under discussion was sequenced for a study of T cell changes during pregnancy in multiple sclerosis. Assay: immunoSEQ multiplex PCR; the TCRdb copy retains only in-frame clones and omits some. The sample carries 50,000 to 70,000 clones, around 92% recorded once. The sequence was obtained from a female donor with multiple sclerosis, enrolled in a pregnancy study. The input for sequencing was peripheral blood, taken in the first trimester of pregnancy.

CDR3 amino acids: CASSPRGAGEQYF. The CDR3 nucleotides are TGTGCCAGCAGCCCCCGGGGGGCCGGCGAGCAGTACTTC. The rearrangement links TRBV7-7 to TRBJ2-7, with D perhaps matching TRBD2 (7 bases). The V gene lost 5 bases and the J gene lost 6 bases, with 14 bases spanning the gap. This CDR3 has 13 amino acids. CDR1 and CDR2 from the germline V gene are SSHAT and FNYEAQ (reference sequence).